The TCR beta chain described here comes from a study of blood T cell repertoires in COVID-19. The assay was immunoSEQ multiplex PCR, and TCRdb's table has in-frame clones only and misses some. The table includes over 120,000 clones, roughly 88% detected once. This CDR3 is 12 amino acids long. Trimming shortened V by 3 bases and J by 4 bases, and 6 bases separated the two germline ends. The germline CDR1 and CDR2 sequences are MDHEN and SYDVKM. Sequences were obtained from PBMCs or T cells enriched from blood (not recorded which). This clonotype was obtained from a man aged 45 to 65 who had recovered from COVID-19. This chain connects TRBV28 to TRBJ1-2, with D tentatively TRBD1 (5 bases). In DNA, the CDR3 is TGTGCCAGCAGTTTTGGGGCCTATGGCTACACCTTC. This sequence encodes CASSFGAYGYTF.